The 20 T cell receptor beta chains given below trace back to one sample, sequenced in a study of blood T cells in healthy people across ages. A second roughly 6 to 11 cycle PCR used barcoded and J-beta primers. TCRdb re-called the 5' RACE reads through MiXCR, storing one row per CDR3 protein. The sample records about 570,000 distinct CDR3 sequences, 27% being singletons. The sample taken for sequencing was blood. These receptors all come from a woman aged 70-85 years in good health.

This clonotype appeared a few times. The rearrangement uses TRBV3-1 and TRBJ1-1; 10 nucleotides agree with TRBD1. The germline CDR1 and CDR2 sequences are LGHDT and YNNKEL (reference sequence). The CDR3 totals 16 residues. After removal of 4 bases from V and 1 base from J, the junction contained 6 bases not matched to a gene. This chain's CDR3 is CASSLKGQGRNTEAFF. CDR3 nucleotides: TGTGCCAGCAGCCTGAAGGGACAGGGGCGGAACACTGAAGCTTTCTTT.

The genes are TRBV11-3 and TRBJ1-2; no definite D call. This CDR3 contains 12 residues. CDR1 is SGHNT and CDR2 is YENEEA in the germline V gene. V lost 2 bases and J lost 3, with 4 bases in between. Written as DNA, the CDR3 is TGTGCCAGCAGCTTAAAGGACTATGGCTACACCTTC. Amino acid sequence: CASSLKDYGYTF.

This clonotype was seen only a few times. The genes are TRBV20-1 and TRBJ2-1, with 7 bases lining up with TRBD2. The germline CDR1 and CDR2 sequences are DFQATT and SNEGSKA (reference sequence). CDR3 length: 14 residues. J gave up 2 bases and V 4 bases, and 5 bases lay outside the gene matches. The CDR3 DNA reads as TGCAGTGCTATCGGGGGGTCGGCCTACAATGAGCAGTTCTTC. Residues: CSAIGGSAYNEQFF.

This clonotype occurred a few times. The V and J genes are TRBV16 and TRBJ1-3; D ambiguous. V dropped 0 bases and J dropped 11 bases, with 17 bases sitting between them. Germline loops: CDR1 KGHSY, CDR2 FQNENV. This CDR3 spans 15 amino acids. The CDR3 DNA sequence: TGTGCCAGCAGCCAATCAACTTTTCCCCTTGGCGCCATATATTTT. This translates into CASSQSTFPLGAIYF.

There are a few counts of this clonotype. The gene calls are TRBV29-1 and TRBJ2-7; D is ambiguous. V lost 4 bases to trimming and J lost 0 bases, with 13 bases between them. The V gene's germline CDR1 is SQVTM and CDR2 ANQGSEA. This CDR3 is 14 amino acids long. The DNA for the CDR3 is TGCAGCGTTGTCCAAGAGCCGTTCTCCTACGAGCAGTACTTC. Protein product: CSVVQEPFSYEQYF.

The CDR3 DNA reads as TGTGCCAGCAGCCGAGGGCATTCGGAAAAACTGTTTTTT. Protein product: CASSRGHSEKLFF. The chain employs TRBV7-2 and TRBJ1-4, with no clear D. V was cut by 5 bases and J by 8 bases, with 12 bases left in between. The CDR3 is made up of 13 amino acids. Germline V gene lookup returns CDR1 SGHTA and CDR2 FQGNSA.

This clonotype was counted many times. The V call is TRBV9, the J call TRBJ2-1; D gene uncertain. This CDR3 has 15 amino acids. The germline CDR1 and CDR2 sequences are SGDLS and YYNGEE. V dropped 0 bases and J dropped 7 bases, with 14 bases sitting between them. CDR3 nucleotide sequence: TGTGCCAGCAGCGTAGAGGCAGACGGGCGGAATGAGCAGTTCTTC. It translates to CASSVEADGRNEQFF.

The chain combines TRBV20-1 with TRBJ1-1, with D possibly TRBD1 on 6 matching bases. Germline V gene lookup returns CDR1 DFQATT and CDR2 SNEGSKA (reference sequence). CDR3 length equals 15 residues. Trimming took 0 bases from V and 0 from J, leaving 11 bases between them. The CDR3 nucleotides are TGCAGTGCTAGAGATCCGGGGGCCATGAACACTGAAGCTTTCTTT. Translation: CSARDPGAMNTEAFF.

This clonotype was observed at least ten times. The chain is built from TRBV13 and TRBJ2-7, with TRBD1 as a possible D gene (5 bases). CDR1 is PRHDT and CDR2 is FYEKMQ in the germline V gene (reference sequence). This CDR3 comprises 15 residues. Trimming pared 5 bases from V and 0 bases from J, leaving 14 bases between. CDR3 protein: CASSLTGQSSYEQYF. CDR3 coding DNA: TGTGCCAGCAGCCTAACAGGTCAAAGCTCCTACGAGCAGTACTTC.

This clonotype has only a few counts. J is TRBJ1-2 and V is TRBV3-1, with D possibly matching TRBD1 (6 bases). Germline CDR1 and CDR2: LGHDT and YNNKEL (reference sequence). The CDR3 runs 14 residues. Trimming removed 0 bases at V and 7 bases at J, with 12 bases between. The CDR3 DNA sequence: TGTGCCAGCAGCCAAGACTGGGGGGCAGCTGGCTACACCTTC. It encodes CASSQDWGAAGYTF.

CDR3 loop: CASSYGAENTEAFF. CDR3 nucleotide sequence: TGTGCCAGCAGTTACGGGGCAGAGAACACTGAAGCTTTCTTT. The chain joins TRBV27 to TRBJ1-1, with D possibly being TRBD1 (5 bases). Trimming removed 4 bases from V and 1 base from J, with 10 bases in between. Germline V gene sequence: CDR1 MNHEY, CDR2 SMNVEV (reference sequence). The CDR3 is 14 amino acids.

The V call is TRBV20-1, the J call TRBJ2-3, with 8 bases fitting TRBD2. The germline V gene has CDR1 DFQATT and CDR2 SNEGSKA (reference sequence). This CDR3 is 14 amino acids long. The V and J ends lost 0 bases and 1 base, in that order; junction bases with no gene match: 0. CDR3 DNA: TGCAGTGCTAGAGAACTAGCGGGCACAGATACGCAGTATTTT. Amino acids: CSARELAGTDTQYF.

With respect to this clonotype: It may be a read error: a sequence one base away is much more abundant. The rearrangement uses TRBV7-3 and TRBJ2-5; D may be TRBD2 (6 bases). The CDR3 totals 13 residues. Germline values: CDR1 SGHTA, CDR2 FQGTGA. Trimming cost V 2 bases and J 7 bases, with 11 bases left between them. The CDR3 DNA is TGTGCCAGCAGCTTAGCGGGGTCAGGGACCCAGTACTTC. It translates to CASSLAGSGTQYF.

In nucleotides, the CDR3 is TGCGCCAGCAGCTTGAGTACGCAGAACTACGAGCAGTACTTC. As protein: CASSLSTQNYEQYF. V and J are TRBV5-1 and TRBJ2-7, with D unclear. V lost 1 base, J lost 3 bases, and 11 bases lay in between. Per the germline V gene, CDR1 is SGHRS and CDR2 is YFSETQ. The CDR3 is 14 amino acids.

This chain links TRBV7-2 with TRBJ2-1, with TRBD1 matching 7 bases. The J call could be wrong; TRBJ2-7 is a better fit for the DNA end. The CDR3 length is 14 residues. Per germline, CDR1 SGHTA and CDR2 FQGNSA. CDR3: CASSYWTGNYEQYF. The CDR3 region has the DNA TGTGCCAGCAGCTATTGGACAGGAAACTACGAGCAGTACTTC.

This clonotype is a singleton in its sample. This rearrangement joins TRBV4-2 to TRBJ1-1; D is possibly TRBD1 (5 bases). Deletions cut 8 bases from V and 1 base from J, with 11 bases between. Germline V gene sequence: CDR1 LGHNA, CDR2 YNFKEQ. The CDR3 covers 13 residues. The CDR3 coding sequence is TGTGCCAGCGGACAACTCAGGAACACTGAAGCTTTCTTT. It yields the protein CASGQLRNTEAFF.

In this sample, this clonotype turned up a few times. The chain employs TRBV7-6 and TRBJ1-2, with D possibly being TRBD1 (5 bases). The germline gives CDR1 SGHVS, CDR2 FNYEAQ. This CDR3 spans 15 amino acids. Trimming took off 3 bases at V and 0 bases at J, with 11 bases between the two ends. The CDR3 nucleotides are TGTGCCAGCAGCTTCGGGGCTTCGTCTAACTATGGCTACACCTTC. Its translation is CASSFGASSNYGYTF.

The table lists this clonotype with a few counts. This chain uses TRBV9 with TRBJ1-5; D is uncertain. V was cut by 3 bases and J by 6 bases, with 10 bases left in between. The length of the CDR3 is 13 residues. CDR1 is SGDLS, CDR2 YYNGEE, per germline. The CDR3 region has the DNA TGTGCCAGCAGCGCTTATTTGGGTCAGCCCCAGCATTTT. It yields the protein CASSAYLGQPQHF.

This clonotype was recorded only once. This rearrangement joins TRBV5-4 to TRBJ2-1; TRBD2 agrees at 8 bases. Germline V CDR1 and CDR2: SGHNT, YYREEE (reference sequence). The V segment lost 4 bases and the J segment 2 bases; nucleotides outside the gene matches: 20. The CDR3 is 20 amino acids. CDR3 sequence: CASSLMRLAGSVAAYNEQFF. In nucleotides, the CDR3 is TGTGCCAGCAGCCTTATGCGTCTAGCGGGTTCCGTCGCAGCCTACAATGAGCAGTTCTTC.

V usage is TRBV29-1 and J usage is TRBJ2-7; TRBD2 might be the D (6 bases). The V gene lost 4 bases and the J gene lost 0 bases, with 7 bases spanning the gap. The CDR3 is 12 amino acids. Germline V gene sequence: CDR1 SQVTM, CDR2 ANQGSEA. CDR3: CSVGEVSYEQYF. CDR3 nucleotides: TGCAGCGTTGGGGAGGTCTCCTACGAGCAGTACTTC.